This T cell receptor (beta chain) was captured in a study of T-cell memory formation after mild COVID-19. TCRdb recomputed calls from the 5' RACE reads with MiXCR, one row per CDR3 protein. The table includes about 160,000 distinct CDR3 sequences, roughly 31% detected once. This clonotype was obtained from an adult woman who had mild COVID-19 (a few samples of this study predate the infection). Cell type and time point are not known. What was sequenced was PBMCs or a T cell subset sorted from them (not recorded which).

The chain's CDR3 is CASSLSAVPNTEAFF. CDR3 bases: TGTGCCAGCAGCTTATCAGCAGTCCCGAACACTGAAGCTTTCTTT. The chain combines TRBV7-9 with TRBJ1-1; D gene ambiguous. The CDR3 has 15 residues. Trimming stripped 2 bases from V and 1 base from J, with 11 bases between. The germline V gene encodes CDR1 SEHNR and CDR2 FQNEAQ (reference sequence). The variable domain in full, completed from reference TRBV7-9 and TRBJ1-1, reads DTGVSQNPRHKITKRGQNVTFRCDPISEHNRLYWYRQTLGQGPEFLTYFQNEAQLEKSRLLSDRFSAERPKGSFSTLEIQRTEQGDSAMYLCASSLSAVPNTEAFFGQGTRLTVV.